This T cell receptor (beta chain) was recorded in a study of type 1 and type 2 diabetes patients. On the study more broadly: The cohort mixed type 1 diabetes, type 2 diabetes and nondiabetic donors.

The CDR3 extends over 13 amino acids. Trimming took off 0 bases at V and 3 bases at J, with 5 bases between the two ends. From germline, CDR1 is LGHNT and CDR2 FRNRAP. Study-wide results and caveats: Type 2 diabetes and control samples shared highly correlated V and J usage, averaging around 0.97.

The PCR template was genomic DNA. A primer set of 30 forward and 13 reverse primers amplified the CDR3. TCRdb passed the multiplex PCR reads through MiXCR, listing each CDR3 protein once. Seen here are under 300,000 distinct CDR3 sequences, around 47% observed once, and the top ten hold approximately 14%. As to this clonotype: Its specificity is unknown.

Donors had no other autoimmune disease or infection in four weeks. Sample: peripheral blood mononuclear cells (PBMCs). This sequence joins TRBV12-5 and TRBJ2-5, with D unclear. The clonotype originates from a man aged 18 to 35 with type 2 diabetes. CDR3 sequence reads: CASGLVNEETQYF. In DNA, the CDR3 is TGTGCTAGTGGTTTGGTAAATGAAGAGACCCAGTACTTC.